This TCR beta chain was sequenced for a study of blood T cells in healthy people across ages. Findings and caveats of the study: Naive T cell percentage and TCR beta diversity correlated strongly. A roughly linear fall in TCR beta diversity per million T cells was seen with increasing age.

A second roughly 7 to 11 cycle PCR used barcoded and J-beta primers. Using its own MiXCR run on the 5' RACE reads, TCRdb lists one record per CDR3 protein. The data contain more than 500,000 distinct CDR3 sequences, 25% to 30% of them seen just once; the ten biggest clones take up roughly 20%. Whenever a sample was processed, at least 6 million PBMCs were isolated. The CDR3 runs 12 residues. V lost 2 bases and J lost 7, with 8 bases in between. Germline-derived CDR1 and CDR2 are ENHRY and SYGVKD. In this sample, this clonotype turned up a few times. Its matching antigen is unknown. The source of this sequence is a woman aged 65 to 85 in good health. The V call is TRBV10-3, the J call TRBJ1-1, with TRBD1 as a possible D gene (5 bases). The source material was blood. The CDR3 sequence is CAISEGAGEAFF. The DNA for the CDR3 is TGTGCCATCAGTGAGGGGGCAGGTGAAGCTTTCTTT.